The 19 T cell receptor beta chains below come from one sample, sequenced in a study of naive and memory T cell subsets. General study findings and limits: A few larger clonotypes appeared in naive repertoires, especially CD8, possibly memory cells re-expressing CD45RA.

The beta constant-region primer was an equimolar mix of two oligonucleotides covering TRBC1 and TRBC2. The ligated cDNA underwent four PCR rounds using SP2 and nested alpha and beta constant-region primers. Each CDR3 protein is one row after TCRdb ran MiXCR on the UMI-ligation and nested PCR reads. Of 90,000 to 120,000 distinct CDR3 sequences listed, about 14% are singletons. No cognate antigen is known for these TCRs. The material sequenced was naive CD8+ T cells from blood. The receptors here all came from a human donor in good health.

The V and J genes are TRBV7-9 and TRBJ1-2, with a tentative D call TRBD1 (6 bases). Trimming pared 5 bases from V and 0 bases from J, leaving 28 bases between. The CDR3 extends over 20 amino acids. Germline V CDR1 and CDR2: SEHNR, FQNEAQ (reference sequence). Here the CDR3 reads CASSPHFQGPARSTNYGYTF. In DNA, the CDR3 is TGTGCCAGCAGCCCTCATTTTCAGGGGCCAGCCCGCTCCACTAACTATGGCTACACCTTC.

In its sample, this clonotype was seen many times. CDR3 amino acids: CASSQLAGGGYEQYF. The CDR3 DNA follows: TGCGCCAGCAGCCAGTTAGCGGGAGGAGGATACGAGCAGTACTTC. The rearrangement joins TRBV4-3 to TRBJ2-7; 10 nucleotides match TRBD2. The V gene's germline CDR1 is LGHNA and CDR2 YSLEER. The CDR3 totals 15 residues. V dropped 3 bases and J dropped 4; count of bases not matched to a gene: 6.

The sample holds a few counts of this clonotype. This sequence joins TRBV4-3 and TRBJ2-3; TRBD1 matches at 9 bases. Germline CDR1 and CDR2: LGHNA and YSLEER. The V and J ends lost 0 bases and 4 bases, in that order; junction bases with no gene match: 11. The CDR3 loop spans 18 amino acids. CDR3 sequence (DNA): TGCGCCAGCAGCCAAGACCTTCTCGGGACAGGGATTTCAGATACGCAGTATTTT. Translation: CASSQDLLGTGISDTQYF.

V gene TRBV20-1 combines with J gene TRBJ2-7, with 9 positions matching TRBD2. CDR3 size: 14 residues. V gave up 5 bases and J gave up 5 bases; unmatched junction bases: 10. Germline CDR1 DFQATT, CDR2 SNEGSKA (reference sequence). CDR3 sequence reads: CSARHIAGVNEQYF. DNA for the CDR3: TGCAGTGCTCGTCATATAGCGGGAGTAAACGAGCAGTACTTC.

This chain connects TRBV12-3 or TRBV12-4 to TRBJ2-1, with D hard to call. This CDR3 is 15 amino acids long. V lost 0 bases to trimming and J lost 4 bases, with 10 bases between them. The CDR3 loop reads CASSLATYEYNEQFF. The CDR3 DNA follows: TGTGCCAGCAGTTTAGCGACATACGAATACAATGAGCAGTTCTTC.

This clonotype was counted between two and nine times. The genes are TRBV11-2 and TRBJ1-5, with 7 bases matching TRBD1. Germline CDR1 reads SGHAT; CDR2 reads FQNNGV. The CDR3 contains 15 residues. The ends lost 3 bases at V and 0 bases at J; junction bases unmatched: 2. The CDR3 coding sequence is TGTGCCAGCAGCTTCAGGGGGAATAGCAATCAGCCCCAGCATTTT. Residues: CASSFRGNSNQPQHF.

The sample holds a few counts of this clonotype. The chain has TRBV12-3 or TRBV12-4 and TRBJ1-1, with a weak D call TRBD1 (5 bases). Deletions cut 2 bases from V and 7 bases from J, with 17 bases between. This CDR3 contains 15 residues. CDR3: CASSLRGLGWSEAFF. The CDR3 region has the DNA TGTGCCAGCAGTTTAAGGGGTTTGGGATGGAGTGAAGCTTTCTTT.

The rearrangement uses TRBV7-3 and TRBJ1-1; D unclear. CDR1 and CDR2 from the germline V gene are SGHTA and FQGTGA. The germline V and J ends were trimmed by 3 bases and 4 bases, with 12 bases remaining between them. The CDR3 spans 14 residues. CDR3 protein: CASSFTAYGTEAFF. Here the CDR3 DNA reads TGTGCCAGCAGCTTCACGGCGTACGGCACTGAAGCTTTCTTT.

Ten or more counts support this clonotype. The V call is TRBV19, the J call TRBJ2-2; 7 bases are a match to TRBD2. Germline V CDR1 and CDR2: LNHDA, SQIVND (reference sequence). CDR3 size: 15 residues. With V trimmed by 4 bases and J by 2 bases, 4 bases remained unmatched. CDR3 nucleotide sequence: TGTGCCAGTAGTAGGGGGGGTACTAACACCGGGGAGCTGTTTTTT. Its protein product is CASSRGGTNTGELFF.

The chain has TRBV18 and TRBJ2-7, with TRBD2 identical over 8 bases. From germline, CDR1 is KGHSH and CDR2 LQKENI. Trimming took 2 bases from V and 5 from J; bases not matched to a gene: 8. The CDR3 has 15 amino acids. The chain's CDR3 is CASSPTSGADDEQYF. The CDR3 coding sequence is TGTGCCAGCTCACCAACTAGCGGTGCAGACGACGAGCAGTACTTC.

This chain connects TRBV5-1 to TRBJ2-1; D call uncertain. V lost 5 bases and J 2 bases, leaving 14 bases between the germline ends. There are 15 residues in the CDR3. Germline V gives CDR1 SGHRS, CDR2 YFSETQ. CDR3 residues: CASRVGISPYNEQFF. The CDR3 nucleotides read TGCGCCAGCAGGGTCGGAATATCCCCCTACAATGAGCAGTTCTTC.

CDR3 DNA: TGTGCCAGCAGCGTAAACGCAGATACGCAGTATTTT. Its translation: CASSVNADTQYF. V usage is TRBV9 and J usage is TRBJ2-3; D not resolved. The CDR3 spans 12 residues. Germline V CDR1 and CDR2: SGDLS, YYNGEE. V was trimmed by 1 base and J by 4 bases, leaving 4 bases between them.

This clonotype was counted only a few times. For the CDR3, the DNA is TGCAGTGCTAGGACAGGGGAAGGTGGAAACACCATATATTTT. It translates to CSARTGEGGNTIYF. The V gene is TRBV20-1, the J gene TRBJ1-3, with TRBD1 matching over 8 bases. In germline, CDR1 is DFQATT, CDR2 SNEGSKA (reference sequence). V dropped 3 bases and J dropped 3; count of bases not matched to a gene: 4. The CDR3 has 14 amino acids.

This CDR3 reads CASSLFGTEAFF. The CDR3, as DNA: TGTGCCAGCAGCTTATTCGGCACTGAAGCTTTCTTT. This rearrangement joins TRBV12-3 or TRBV12-4 to TRBJ1-1; D remains ambiguous. Deletions cut 6 bases from V and 4 bases from J, with 9 bases between. There are 12 residues in the CDR3.

The chain carries TRBV15 and TRBJ2-1; D unresolved. Germline V gives CDR1 LNHNV, CDR2 YYDKDF (reference sequence). The CDR3 covers 10 residues. V lost 7 bases, J lost 9 bases, and 7 bases lay in between. The CDR3 loop reads CATNPSEQFF. DNA of the CDR3: TGTGCCACCAACCCGTCTGAGCAGTTCTTC.

This clonotype occurred many times. The rearrangement links TRBV9 to TRBJ2-3, with D unresolved. Germline V CDR1 and CDR2: SGDLS, YYNGEE. V was trimmed by 6 bases and J by 1 base, leaving 12 bases between them. This CDR3 region has 14 residues. The CDR3 loop is CASNPPDRTDTQYF. The CDR3 nucleotides are TGTGCCAGCAATCCCCCCGACCGCACAGATACGCAGTATTTT.

This chain uses TRBV7-9 with TRBJ2-3, with a weak D call TRBD2 (5 bases). Germline assignment: CDR1 SEHNR and CDR2 FQNEAQ (reference sequence). V lost 4 bases, J lost 3 bases, and 20 bases lay in between. The CDR3 has 17 residues. The CDR3 bases are TGTGCCAGCAGCTCGGCGAACTCGGAGGTTTCTACAGATACGCAGTATTTT. It specifies CASSSANSEVSTDTQYF.

This clonotype was detected a few times. The rearrangement links TRBV29-1 to TRBJ1-2, with 10 nucleotides matching TRBD1. The CDR3 has 15 amino acids. The V gene's germline CDR1 is SQVTM and CDR2 ANQGSEA. J lost 4 bases, V lost 6 bases, and 11 bases had no gene match. Here the CDR3 DNA reads TGCAGCGTCCTCCCGGGACAGGGGAATCTCTATGGCTACACCTTC. This gives the protein CSVLPGQGNLYGYTF. The full variable domain, rest sourced from reference TRBV29-1 and TRBJ1-2, is SAVISQKPSRDICQRGTSLTIQCQVDSQVTMMFWYRQQPGQSLTLIATANQGSEATYESGFVIDKFPISRPNLTFSTLTVSNMSPEDSSIYLCSVLPGQGNLYGYTFGSGTRLTVV.

This rearrangement joins TRBV19 to TRBJ1-6, with no clear D. CDR1 is LNHDA, CDR2 SQIVND, per germline (reference sequence). This CDR3 contains 13 residues. The ends were cut back, 6 bases at V and 8 bases at J, with 11 bases in the middle. In DNA, the CDR3 is TGTGCCAGTAGCCCCGCGGAGGATTCACCCCTCCACTTT. Protein sequence: CASSPAEDSPLHF.